The rows below give T cell receptor beta chains drawn from one sample of a study of blood T cell repertoires in COVID-19. Clones were read by immunoSEQ multiplex PCR, and TCRdb kept only the in-frame ones, dropping some. The sample shows around 200,000 clones, about 86% of them seen only once. Sequencing input: peripheral blood. These receptors originate from a man in his forties or fifties with active or convalescent COVID-19. CDR3s include the opening cysteine and the closing phenylalanine or tryptophan. The D gene is left open where the match is weak. Clone size is shown for a subset of rows, as once, few, many or a class of expanded clone.

d_call: .
v_call: TRBV5-4
clone_size: .
j_call: TRBJ1-1
cdr3_aa: CASSHPRGNTEAFF
cdr3_nt: TGTGCCAGCAGCCATCCAAGGGGGAACACTGAAGCTTTCTTT

d_call: .
v_call: TRBV4-3
clone_size: few
j_call: TRBJ2-5
cdr3_aa: CASSELLASAQETQYF
cdr3_nt: TGCGCCAGCAGCGAGCTCCTGGCTAGCGCTCAAGAGACCCAGTACTTC

d_call: .
v_call: TRBV27
clone_size: .
j_call: TRBJ2-7
cdr3_aa: CASSLTISYEQYF
cdr3_nt: TGTGCCAGCAGTTTAACAATCTCCTACGAGCAGTACTTC

d_call: TRBD2
v_call: TRBV18
clone_size: .
j_call: TRBJ2-1
cdr3_aa: CASSLLAGGFSYNEQFF
cdr3_nt: TGTGCCAGCTCACTTCTAGCGGGGGGGTTCTCCTACAATGAGCAGTTCTTC

d_call: TRBD1
v_call: TRBV5-4
clone_size: .
j_call: TRBJ2-5
cdr3_aa: CASSRQGEGIETQYF
cdr3_nt: TGTGCCAGCAGCCGACAGGGGGAGGGAATAGAGACCCAGTACTTC

d_call: .
v_call: TRBV5-1
clone_size: .
j_call: TRBJ2-7
cdr3_aa: CASSLMGDLLTHPYEQYF
cdr3_nt: TGCGCCAGCAGCTTGATGGGGGACTTACTGACGCACCCCTACGAGCAGTACTTC

d_call: TRBD1
v_call: TRBV28
clone_size: .
j_call: TRBJ1-6
cdr3_aa: CASSYQGTGIRSPLHF
cdr3_nt: TGTGCCAGCAGCTACCAAGGGACAGGGATACGTTCACCCCTCCACTTT

d_call: .
v_call: TRBV19
clone_size: .
j_call: TRBJ1-1
cdr3_aa: CASTLSRGDEAFF
cdr3_nt: TGTGCCAGTACCCTGTCGCGGGGGGATGAAGCTTTCTTT

d_call: TRBD1
v_call: TRBV6-5
clone_size: few
j_call: TRBJ2-2
cdr3_aa: CASSRDRSNTGELFF
cdr3_nt: TGTGCCAGCAGTCGGGACAGGAGTAACACCGGGGAGCTGTTTTTT

d_call: TRBD2
v_call: TRBV3-1/TRBV3-2
clone_size: .
j_call: TRBJ2-7
cdr3_aa: CASSQDYRGLGPRSYEQYF
cdr3_nt: TGTGCCAGCAGCCAAGATTATCGCGGACTAGGGCCCCGCTCCTACGAGCAGTACTTC

d_call: TRBD1
v_call: TRBV30
clone_size: many
j_call: TRBJ2-7
cdr3_aa: CACPARGQGNF
cdr3_nt: TGTGCCTGCCCTGCGCGGGGACAGGGGAACTTC

d_call: .
v_call: TRBV18
clone_size: .
j_call: TRBJ1-2
cdr3_aa: CASSPGSTVKGYTF
cdr3_nt: TGTGCCAGCTCACCAGGGTCGACAGTCAAGGGCTACACCTTC

d_call: TRBD1
v_call: TRBV24-1
clone_size: .
j_call: TRBJ1-2
cdr3_aa: CATRTGPSYGYTF
cdr3_nt: TGTGCCACCAGGACAGGGCCCTCCTATGGCTACACCTTC

d_call: TRBD2
v_call: TRBV15
clone_size: .
j_call: TRBJ2-5
cdr3_aa: CATSLWRGAGETQYF
cdr3_nt: TGTGCCACCAGTCTGTGGCGGGGGGCCGGGGAGACCCAGTACTTC

d_call: TRBD1
v_call: TRBV10-1
clone_size: .
j_call: TRBJ1-3
cdr3_aa: CASSGQAGNTIYF
cdr3_nt: TGCGCCAGCTCGGGACAGGCTGGAAACACCATATATTTT

d_call: .
v_call: TRBV6-5
clone_size: few
j_call: TRBJ1-2
cdr3_aa: CASITPGSSYGYTF
cdr3_nt: TGTGCCAGCATTACCCCGGGTAGCTCCTATGGCTACACCTTC

d_call: .
v_call: TRBV5-6
clone_size: .
j_call: TRBJ1-3
cdr3_aa: CASSLQDSGNTIYF
cdr3_nt: TGTGCCAGCAGCTTACAGGACTCTGGAAACACCATATATTTT

d_call: .
v_call: TRBV12-3/TRBV12-4
clone_size: .
j_call: TRBJ2-5
cdr3_aa: CASSLPPSETQYF
cdr3_nt: TGTGCCAGCAGTTTACCCCCTTCAGAGACCCAGTACTTC

d_call: TRBD1
v_call: TRBV4-2
clone_size: .
j_call: TRBJ1-4
cdr3_aa: CASSQRTGLEEKLFF
cdr3_nt: TGTGCCAGCAGCCAAAGGACAGGGTTAGAGGAAAAACTGTTTTTT

d_call: TRBD1
v_call: TRBV19
clone_size: .
j_call: TRBJ1-1
cdr3_aa: CASSLPGTGIMNTEAFF
cdr3_nt: TGTGCCAGTAGTCTGCCGGGGACAGGGATAATGAACACTGAAGCTTTCTTT

d_call: TRBD1
v_call: TRBV28
clone_size: .
j_call: TRBJ1-5
cdr3_aa: CASSSDREGNQPQHF
cdr3_nt: TGTGCCAGCAGCTCGGACAGGGAGGGCAATCAGCCCCAGCATTTT

d_call: .
v_call: TRBV12-3/TRBV12-4
clone_size: once
j_call: TRBJ2-1
cdr3_aa: CASSFYPRPEQFF
cdr3_nt: TGTGCCAGCAGTTTTTACCCTAGACCCGAGCAGTTCTTC

d_call: .
v_call: TRBV6-5
clone_size: .
j_call: TRBJ1-1
cdr3_aa: CATAFRGLSKTEAFF
cdr3_nt: TGTGCCACCGCATTCCGTGGGCTGAGTAAAACTGAAGCTTTCTTT

d_call: .
v_call: TRBV3-1/TRBV3-2
clone_size: .
j_call: TRBJ2-1
cdr3_aa: CASSQEGYNEQFF
cdr3_nt: TGTGCCAGCAGCCAGGAGGGGTACAATGAGCAGTTCTTC

d_call: .
v_call: TRBV4-3
clone_size: .
j_call: TRBJ1-6
cdr3_aa: CASSQLRSSYNSPLHF
cdr3_nt: TGCGCCAGCAGCCAACTTCGGAGCTCCTATAATTCACCCCTCCACTTT

d_call: TRBD1
v_call: TRBV4-3
clone_size: few
j_call: TRBJ1-2
cdr3_aa: CASSQAATGQGAGGYTF
cdr3_nt: TGCGCCAGCAGCCAGGCCGCCACGGGACAGGGGGCGGGTGGCTACACCTTC

d_call: .
v_call: TRBV18
clone_size: .
j_call: TRBJ1-2
cdr3_aa: CASSPNREPNYGYTF
cdr3_nt: TGTGCCAGCTCACCAAACAGGGAACCTAACTATGGCTACACCTTC

d_call: TRBD2
v_call: TRBV30
clone_size: once
j_call: TRBJ2-5
cdr3_aa: CARGTSGGAIQETQYF
cdr3_nt: TGTGCCCGGGGTACTAGCGGGGGGGCAATCCAAGAGACCCAGTACTTC

d_call: .
v_call: TRBV30
clone_size: .
j_call: TRBJ2-7
cdr3_aa: CAWSGSPYEQYF
cdr3_nt: TGTGCCTGGAGTGGTTCTCCGTACGAGCAGTACTTC

d_call: .
v_call: TRBV4-2
clone_size: once
j_call: TRBJ2-3
cdr3_aa: CASSQVAAGTDTQYF
cdr3_nt: TGTGCCAGCAGCCAAGTCGCCGCGGGCACAGATACGCAGTATTTT

d_call: TRBD1
v_call: TRBV11-3
clone_size: .
j_call: TRBJ2-2
cdr3_aa: CASSPGQDLGELFF
cdr3_nt: TGTGCCAGCAGCCCCGGACAGGACCTAGGGGAGCTGTTTTTT

d_call: .
v_call: TRBV24-1
clone_size: .
j_call: TRBJ1-5
cdr3_aa: CATSPPGSNQPQHF
cdr3_nt: TGTGCCACCTCCCCCCCGGGTAGCAATCAGCCCCAGCATTTT

d_call: TRBD2
v_call: TRBV28
clone_size: .
j_call: TRBJ2-1
cdr3_aa: CASRSGSSYNEQFF
cdr3_nt: TGTGCCAGCAGGAGCGGGAGCTCCTACAATGAGCAGTTCTTC

d_call: .
v_call: TRBV12-5
clone_size: .
j_call: TRBJ1-3
cdr3_aa: CASGLVPAGVGNTIYF
cdr3_nt: TGTGCTAGTGGTTTGGTACCGGCAGGGGTCGGAAACACCATATATTTT

d_call: TRBD2
v_call: TRBV28
clone_size: .
j_call: TRBJ2-7
cdr3_aa: CASSLPSGREQYF
cdr3_nt: TGTGCCAGCAGTTTACCTAGCGGGAGAGAGCAGTACTTC

d_call: TRBD1
v_call: TRBV28
clone_size: few
j_call: TRBJ1-5
cdr3_aa: CASSLGRQGTASQPQHF
cdr3_nt: TGTGCCAGCAGTTTGGGCCGGCAGGGGACAGCGAGTCAGCCCCAGCATTTT

d_call: TRBD2
v_call: TRBV3-1/TRBV3-2
clone_size: .
j_call: TRBJ2-3
cdr3_aa: CASSDPSSGGLPADTQYF
cdr3_nt: TGTGCCAGCAGCGATCCTTCTAGCGGGGGCCTACCAGCAGATACGCAGTATTTT

d_call: TRBD2
v_call: TRBV6-2/TRBV6-3
clone_size: .
j_call: TRBJ2-7
cdr3_aa: CASSNGRATYEQYF
cdr3_nt: TGTGCCAGCAGTAACGGGAGGGCCACCTACGAGCAGTACTTC

d_call: .
v_call: TRBV23-1
clone_size: .
j_call: TRBJ1-1
cdr3_aa: CASGPRDTEAFF
cdr3_nt: TGCGCCAGCGGACCCAGGGACACTGAAGCTTTCTTT

d_call: .
v_call: TRBV9
clone_size: few
j_call: TRBJ1-2
cdr3_aa: CASSARTLVNYGYTF
cdr3_nt: TGTGCCAGCAGCGCCCGGACTCTCGTAAACTATGGCTACACCTTC

d_call: .
v_call: TRBV27
clone_size: .
j_call: TRBJ2-1
cdr3_aa: CASSGGTRGYNEQFF
cdr3_nt: TGTGCCAGCAGCGGGGGGACAAGGGGCTACAATGAGCAGTTCTTC

d_call: .
v_call: TRBV12-3/TRBV12-4
clone_size: .
j_call: TRBJ1-2
cdr3_aa: CASSGRDYGYTF
cdr3_nt: TGTGCCAGCTCCGGCAGGGACTATGGCTACACCTTC

d_call: .
v_call: TRBV23-1
clone_size: many
j_call: TRBJ1-1
cdr3_aa: CASSQSQGGGAAEAFF
cdr3_nt: TGCGCCAGCAGTCAATCTCAAGGAGGGGGGGCGGCTGAAGCTTTCTTT

d_call: .
v_call: TRBV7-9
clone_size: .
j_call: TRBJ1-1
cdr3_aa: CASSLGGVNTEAFF
cdr3_nt: TGTGCCAGCAGCTTAGGGGGGGTGAACACTGAAGCTTTCTTT

d_call: TRBD1
v_call: TRBV6-5
clone_size: .
j_call: TRBJ2-3
cdr3_aa: CASRPGTAGDTQYF
cdr3_nt: TGTGCCAGCAGGCCAGGGACAGCTGGAGATACGCAGTATTTT

d_call: .
v_call: TRBV11-2
clone_size: .
j_call: TRBJ1-1
cdr3_aa: CASSLGGRTEAFF
cdr3_nt: TGTGCCAGCAGCTTAGGTGGCAGAACTGAAGCTTTCTTT

d_call: .
v_call: TRBV10-2
clone_size: .
j_call: TRBJ1-2
cdr3_aa: CASSAAGSGYTF
cdr3_nt: TGCGCCAGCAGTGCGGCCGGGTCTGGCTACACCTTC

d_call: .
v_call: TRBV5-1
clone_size: .
j_call: TRBJ2-3
cdr3_aa: CASSAGATDTQYF
cdr3_nt: TGCGCCAGCAGCGCAGGGGCCACAGATACGCAGTATTTT

d_call: .
v_call: TRBV2
clone_size: .
j_call: TRBJ1-1
cdr3_aa: CASSVPGATEAFF
cdr3_nt: TGTGCCAGCAGTGTTCCAGGGGCCACTGAAGCTTTCTTT

d_call: .
v_call: TRBV30
clone_size: .
j_call: TRBJ1-3
cdr3_aa: CAWTRGLHTIYF
cdr3_nt: TGTGCCTGGACCCGAGGGCTCCACACCATATATTTT

d_call: .
v_call: TRBV9
clone_size: .
j_call: TRBJ2-1
cdr3_aa: CASSFDNEQFF
cdr3_nt: TGTGCCAGCAGCTTCGACAATGAGCAGTTCTTC

d_call: TRBD2
v_call: TRBV27
clone_size: once
j_call: TRBJ2-3
cdr3_aa: CASSIRGTSGRTDTQYF
cdr3_nt: TGTGCCAGCAGTATACGGGGGACTAGCGGGAGGACAGATACGCAGTATTTT

d_call: TRBD2
v_call: TRBV27
clone_size: .
j_call: TRBJ2-7
cdr3_aa: CASSSSGSVSYEQYF
cdr3_nt: TGTGCCAGCAGCTCTAGCGGGAGCGTCTCCTACGAGCAGTACTTC